These T cell receptor beta chains were read from a single sample in a study of identical twins. MiXCR, applied by TCRdb to the 5' RACE reads, yields one record per CDR3 protein. Among 450,000 to 650,000 distinct CDR3 sequences listed, approximately 16% were seen once. The same data also contributed to another study, on yellow fever vaccine responses in identical twins.

The source material was CD4+ T cells sorted from blood. These receptors were taken from a woman between 18 and 29 years old in good health. CDR3s include the opening cysteine and the closing phenylalanine or tryptophan. The D gene is left open where the match is weak. Size tells how often a clone was seen (once, few, many) or the class of an expanded clone, and some rows leave it out.

.	few	TRBV2	TRBJ2-3	TGTGCCAGCAGTGAATGGGACTCCAAAGATACGCAGTATTTT	CASSEWDSKDTQYF
.	.	TRBV5-1	TRBJ2-7	TGCGCCAGCAGCTTGGGTTTCCCGGGGTCCTACGAGCAGTACTTC	CASSLGFPGSYEQYF
TRBD1	.	TRBV7-9	TRBJ2-5	TGTGCCAGCAGCTTAGGAGACAGGGGACTAGAGACCCAGTACTTC	CASSLGDRGLETQYF
.	.	TRBV9	TRBJ2-3	TGTGCCAGCAGCGTAGATCCGGGGCTAGTTGGCACAGATACGCAGTATTTT	CASSVDPGLVGTDTQYF
.	.	TRBV15	TRBJ2-6	TGTGCCACCAGACCATCTGGGGCCAACGTCCTGACTTTC	CATRPSGANVLTF
TRBD1	few	TRBV20-1	TRBJ2-3	TGCAGTGCTAGCCTAATACAGGGGGCGCGAGCAGATACGCAGTATTTT	CSASLIQGARADTQYF
.	few	TRBV7-8	TRBJ2-1	TGTGCCAGCAGCTCCTCAACCTACAATGAGCAGTTCTTC	CASSSSTYNEQFF
.	few	TRBV11-1	TRBJ1-1	TGTGCCAGCAGCTTAGAAGTTTTCGGGGGCACTGAAGCTTTCTTT	CASSLEVFGGTEAFF
TRBD1	few	TRBV15	TRBJ2-7	TGTGCCACCAGCCTCGGACAGGGGGTAGACTACGAGCAGTACTTC	CATSLGQGVDYEQYF
.	many	TRBV5-1	TRBJ2-6	TGCGCCAGCAGCCCAGGGCCTACTACTGGGGCCAACGTCCTGACTTTC	CASSPGPTTGANVLTF
.	.	TRBV20-1	TRBJ1-1	TGCAGTGCTAGGTGGACGACTGGGAACACTGAAGCTTTCTTT	CSARWTTGNTEAFF
TRBD1	.	TRBV6-5	TRBJ2-5	TGTGCCAGCAGTTATTCCGGGACAGGGGGGAGAGAGACCCAGTACTTC	CASSYSGTGGRETQYF
.	few	TRBV29-1	TRBJ2-1	TGCAGCGTTGACAGGGGCCCATACAATGAGCAGTTCTTC	CSVDRGPYNEQFF
TRBD1	.	TRBV9	TRBJ1-2	TGTGCCAGCAGTTCAACAGGGGCACCCCGGTACACCTTC	CASSSTGAPRYTF
TRBD2	.	TRBV11-2	TRBJ2-5	TGTGCCAGCAGCTTACTAGCGGGGGGATGGGAGACCCAGTACTTC	CASSLLAGGWETQYF
.	.	TRBV7-2	TRBJ1-5	TGTGCCAGCAGCCCTAAGGACAGAATAAAGCCCCAGCATTTT	CASSPKDRIKPQHF
.	.	TRBV12-3/TRBV12-4	TRBJ1-5	TGTGCCAGCAGTTTAGGGCAGGGACTTGGACAGCCCCAGCATTTT	CASSLGQGLGQPQHF
.	.	TRBV29-1	TRBJ1-4	TGCAGCGTTGGATTGTCGCCCCTGGGTGAAAAACTGTTTTTT	CSVGLSPLGEKLFF
.	.	TRBV5-6	TRBJ2-6	TGTGCCAGCAGCTTCGACAGGCTGGGGGCCAACGTCCTGACTTTC	CASSFDRLGANVLTF
.	.	TRBV10-3	TRBJ2-4	TGTGCCATCAGTGAGGGTATTGGGGGCAAAAACATTCAGTACTTC	CAISEGIGGKNIQYF
TRBD2	.	TRBV10-3	TRBJ2-3	TGTGCCATCAGTGGAACTAGCGGGGGGCCATCTAGCACAGATACGCAGTATTTT	CAISGTSGGPSSTDTQYF
TRBD2	many	TRBV28	TRBJ2-1	TGTGCCAGCAGTAATAGCGGGACCCTCAATGAGCAGTTCTTC	CASSNSGTLNEQFF
TRBD2	.	TRBV7-9	TRBJ2-3	TGTGCCAGCAGCCCGCACCTAGCGGGAGTACCTGAGGATACGCAGTATTTT	CASSPHLAGVPEDTQYF
TRBD1	.	TRBV5-1	TRBJ2-3	TGCGCCAGCAGCTTGGAGGGACAGGGGGCGGGCACAGATACGCAGTATTTT	CASSLEGQGAGTDTQYF
TRBD2	few	TRBV12-5	TRBJ2-1	TGTGCTAGTGGTTTGGTACATAGGGGATTGACTAGCGGGAGGGGGTCCCATGAGCAGTTCTTC	CASGLVHRGLTSGRGSHEQFF
.	few	TRBV24-1	TRBJ1-2	TGTGCCACCAGTGATGCAGTTACCTATGGCTACACCTTC	CATSDAVTYGYTF
TRBD2	many	TRBV7-2	TRBJ2-3	TGTGCCAGCAGCTTAGGCCTCGCGGGGGGGGGCACAGATACGCAGTATTTT	CASSLGLAGGGTDTQYF
.	many	TRBV5-1	TRBJ2-1	TGCGCCAGCAGCTATTTAGATAATGAGCAGTTCTTC	CASSYLDNEQFF
TRBD1	few	TRBV29-1	TRBJ2-3	TGCAGCGTCTTTACAGGGGGTAGCACAGATACGCAGTATTTT	CSVFTGGSTDTQYF
.	.	TRBV12-3/TRBV12-4	TRBJ2-7	TGTGCCAGCAGAAAAGCGGGCAACTACTTCTACGAGCAGTACTTC	CASRKAGNYFYEQYF
.	.	TRBV20-1	TRBJ2-7	TGCAGTGCTAGAGAGTACAGCTCCTACGAGCAGTACTTC	CSAREYSSYEQYF
TRBD1	.	TRBV5-1	TRBJ1-2	TGCGCCAGCAGCCTGGCTTCGGACTTGAGGGGGCGCTTCGGAGGCTACACCTTC	CASSLASDLRGRFGGYTF
.	.	TRBV5-1	TRBJ1-1	TGCGCCAGCAGCGCCCTGGAGTCAGGGGCGTCCATGGGCACTGAAGCTTTCTTT	CASSALESGASMGTEAFF
TRBD1	.	TRBV6-1	TRBJ2-3	TGTGCCAGCAGCGGACAGGGGCCAGATACGCAGTATTTT	CASSGQGPDTQYF
.	few	TRBV5-1	TRBJ2-3	TGCGCCAGCAGCTTGGCAGATCCAACCACAGATACGCAGTATTTT	CASSLADPTTDTQYF
.	.	TRBV6-1	TRBJ2-2	TGTGCCAGCAGTCGTCTACAGGCGAACACCGGGGAGCTGTTTTTT	CASSRLQANTGELFF
.	few	TRBV5-1	TRBJ1-6	TGCGCCAGCAGCTTTTCCCGAAGGCTTGGATCACCCCTCCACTTT	CASSFSRRLGSPLHF
.	.	TRBV5-5	TRBJ1-6	TGTGCCAGCAGCGCTGGACAGAACTATAATTCACCCCTCCACTTT	CASSAGQNYNSPLHF
.	few	TRBV7-2	TRBJ1-1	TGTGCCAGCAGCTTAGTCGGCAGGGATGGGGCTTTCTTT	CASSLVGRDGAFF